This is a list of T cell receptor beta chains from one sample in a study of T cell responses to AZD1222 COVID-19 vaccine. Clones were read by immunoSEQ multiplex PCR, and TCRdb kept only the in-frame ones, dropping some. The sample carries tens of thousands of clones, 90% recorded once. The material sequenced was peripheral blood, taken 28 days after the second AZD1222 dose. These receptors were taken from an adult who received the AZD1222 COVID-19 vaccine. The CDR3 runs from the conserved cysteine through the conserved F or W. Each record gives: clone size, D gene, J gene, V gene, CDR3 DNA, CDR3 protein. D genes are given only for firm matches. Clone size is stated in some rows and not others, as once, few, many or a class when expanded.

>.|TRBD2|TRBJ2-1|TRBV5-1
TGCGCCAGCAGCCCAGAAGCGGGGGGTGGGTACAATGAGCAGTTCTTC
CASSPEAGGGYNEQFF
>.|.|TRBJ1-2|TRBV9
TGTGCCAGCAGCGCTGAGGGAGCCGGCTACACCTTC
CASSAEGAGYTF
>.|TRBD1|TRBJ1-6|TRBV7-2
TGTGCCAGCAGCTCCTCTTGGACAGGGGGCTTTTCACCCCTCCACTTT
CASSSSWTGGFSPLHF
>once|TRBD1|TRBJ2-7|TRBV27
TGTGCCAGCAGTCCCGATGGGGACAGGGTACGATTAGTAGGGGTCTACGAGCAGTACTTC
CASSPDGDRVRLVGVYEQYF
>.|.|TRBJ1-2|TRBV13
TGTGCCAGCAGCTTAGGCGGGCAGGGGCACTATGGCTACACCTTC
CASSLGGQGHYGYTF
>.|.|TRBJ2-4|TRBV28
TGTGCCAGCAGAGAAATGGGGGTTCAGTACTTC
CASREMGVQYF
>.|.|TRBJ1-4|TRBV5-4
TGTGCCAGCAGCTTTCGATCACAGGGTTCAGAAAAACTGTTTTTT
CASSFRSQGSEKLFF
>.|.|TRBJ2-2|TRBV9
TGTGCCAGCAGCGTAGTTTCGGGGCGAACGACCGGGGAGCTGTTTTTT
CASSVVSGRTTGELFF
>.|.|TRBJ2-1|TRBV18
TGTGCCAGCTCACCGGGAGATTACAATGAGCAGTTCTTC
CASSPGDYNEQFF
>few|.|TRBJ2-7|TRBV5-6
TGTGCCAGCAGCTTGGCCCGGGACTCCTACGAGCAGTACTTC
CASSLARDSYEQYF
>.|.|TRBJ1-1|TRBV19
TGTGCCAGTAGTATAGATCGGGGGGCCGCCCGCTTTGAAGCTTTCTTT
CASSIDRGAARFEAFF
>.|.|TRBJ1-1|TRBV5-1
TGCGCCAGCAGCCGCACAGCGAACACTGAAGCTTTCTTT
CASSRTANTEAFF
>.|.|TRBJ2-1|TRBV19
TGTGCCAGTAGTATTCAGGACGGCAATGAGCAGTTCTTC
CASSIQDGNEQFF
>.|.|TRBJ1-2|TRBV18
TGTGCCAGCTCACCAAATGGGGATGACTATGGCTACACCTTC
CASSPNGDDYGYTF
>.|.|TRBJ2-3|TRBV7-2
TGTGCCAGCAGCTCTTTGGTAGCAGATACGCAGTATTTT
CASSSLVADTQYF
>.|.|TRBJ1-1|TRBV5-1
TGCGCCAGCAGCTTGTGGGGGAACACTGAAGCTTTCTTT
CASSLWGNTEAFF
>.|.|TRBJ1-1|TRBV19
TGTGCCGGCGCTGGGACCACTGAAGCTTTCTTT
CAGAGTTEAFF
>.|.|TRBJ1-1|TRBV7-9
TGTGCCAGCAGCTTAACCGATGTCACTGAAGCTTTCTTT
CASSLTDVTEAFF
>.|TRBD1|TRBJ1-2|TRBV3-1/TRBV3-2
TGTGCCAGCAGCCAAGAGAGTGGGGGACAGGGAGTCGGCTACACCTTC
CASSQESGGQGVGYTF
>.|TRBD1|TRBJ1-2|TRBV2
TGTGCCAGCAGTCGGACAGGGGCGGATGGCTACACCTTC
CASSRTGADGYTF
>.|.|TRBJ1-6|TRBV5-1
TGCGCCAGCAGCTCGGGGAGCCTCTACTTTTATAATTCACCCCTCCACTTT
CASSSGSLYFYNSPLHF
>.|TRBD1|TRBJ2-1|TRBV19
TGTGCCAGTAGTATCGCAGGGGGCCGTAATGAGCAGTTCTTC
CASSIAGGRNEQFF
>.|TRBD2|TRBJ2-2|TRBV14
TGTGCCAGCAGCACTCTTTCTAGGTCGAGCGGGGTAACCGGGGAGCTGTTTTTT
CASSTLSRSSGVTGELFF
>.|.|TRBJ2-2|TRBV6-1
TGTGCCAGCAGTGAAGCGGTCACGGTCACCGGGGAGCTGTTTTTT
CASSEAVTVTGELFF
>.|TRBD2|TRBJ2-5|TRBV28
TGTGCCAGCAGCCTTCAGAGGTCTAGCGGGGGTATTACGAAGACCCAGTACTTC
CASSLQRSSGGITKTQYF
>.|TRBD1|TRBJ1-5|TRBV28
TGTGCGACAGGGGGGGAAAGGCAGCCCCAGCATTTT
CATGGERQPQHF
>.|.|TRBJ2-7|TRBV12-5
TGTGCTAGTGGTTTGGTACGGGCAGGCGCCCACGAGCAGTACTTC
CASGLVRAGAHEQYF
>.|.|TRBJ1-6|TRBV7-2
TGTGCCAGCAGCAGCTCAGGGGACTCACCCCTCCACTTT
CASSSSGDSPLHF
>.|.|TRBJ2-2|TRBV10-1
TGCGCCAGCAGTAAGCTAGCAACCGGGGAGCTGTTTTTT
CASSKLATGELFF
>few|.|TRBJ1-2|TRBV21-1
TGTGCCAGCAGCAGAGGGACGGGGCCTTATGGCTACACCTTC
CASSRGTGPYGYTF
>.|TRBD1|TRBJ1-1|TRBV30
TGTGCCTGGAGTACCGGGACAGGGGTTACGGCTTTCTTT
CAWSTGTGVTAFF
>once|TRBD1|TRBJ1-1|TRBV5-1
TGCGCCAGCACCGGACAGGGCCTCATGAACACTGAAGCTTTCTTT
CASTGQGLMNTEAFF
>.|.|TRBJ2-7|TRBV2
TGTGCCAGCGCCAGCTCCTACGAGCAGTACTTC
CASASSYEQYF
>.|.|TRBJ1-1|TRBV29-1
TGCAGCGTTGCGTCCGGGAGGGAAGCTTTCTTT
CSVASGREAFF
>.|.|TRBJ1-4|TRBV5-6
TGTGCCAGCAGCTTGGTGGGACAAACAACTAATGAAAAACTGTTTTTT
CASSLVGQTTNEKLFF
>.|.|TRBJ1-2|TRBV2
TGTGCCAGCAGATTGGGACTGGAGTATGGCTACACCTTC
CASRLGLEYGYTF
>.|.|TRBJ1-1|TRBV5-4
TGTGCCAGCAGCTTGGTGAGTGGGAACACTGAAGCTTTCTTT
CASSLVSGNTEAFF
>.|.|TRBJ1-3|TRBV11-2
TGTGCCAGCAGCTTAGGAGGACGTGGGGCTGGAAACACCATATATTTT
CASSLGGRGAGNTIYF
>.|TRBD1|TRBJ1-1|TRBV2
TGTGCCAGCACCGTCAGGGGACAGGGCGAAGCTTTCTTT
CASTVRGQGEAFF
>.|.|TRBJ2-7|TRBV5-1
TGCGCCAGCAGCTTGGACATCTACGAGCAGTACTTC
CASSLDIYEQYF
>.|.|TRBJ1-4|TRBV25-1
TGTGCCAGCATGACTGGGTATGAAAAACTGTTTTTT
CASMTGYEKLFF
>.|TRBD1|TRBJ2-7|TRBV5-4
TGTGCCAGCAGCTTGCGGCAGGGGGTAAGAGAGCAGTACTTC
CASSLRQGVREQYF
>once|.|TRBJ1-1|TRBV7-6
TGTGCCAGCAGCAGGGGCAGAAACACTGAAGCTTTCTTT
CASSRGRNTEAFF
>once|.|TRBJ1-1|TRBV19
TGTGCCAGTAGTCCCCTGATCCCGGACACTGAAGCTTTCTTT
CASSPLIPDTEAFF
>once|TRBD1|TRBJ1-1|TRBV6-4
TGTGCCAGCAGCGCAAGGACAGGAAGAAACACTGAAGCTTTCTTT
CASSARTGRNTEAFF
>.|.|TRBJ2-3|TRBV28
TGTGCCAGCAGTTTAAGACTAGAAAGCACAGATACGCAGTATTTT
CASSLRLESTDTQYF
>.|.|TRBJ2-3|TRBV25-1
TGTGCCAGCAGTGAATCCGCTCCCCGGGATACGCAGTATTTT
CASSESAPRDTQYF
>.|.|TRBJ1-1|TRBV19
TGTGCCAGTAGTATGTCATTTTTGGGGACTGAAGCTTTCTTT
CASSMSFLGTEAFF
>.|TRBD2|TRBJ2-1|TRBV11-2
TGTGCCAGCAGCTTAGTGATTAGCGGGGGTATCCCCAATGAGCAGTTCTTC
CASSLVISGGIPNEQFF
>.|.|TRBJ1-4|TRBV27
TGTGCCAGCAGTCTGCAGGGGACAGAAAAACTGTTTTTT
CASSLQGTEKLFF
>.|TRBD1|TRBJ1-4|TRBV5-4
TGTGCCAGCAGGGCCCCGGGACAGGGTGATGAAAAACTGTTTTTT
CASRAPGQGDEKLFF
>.|TRBD2|TRBJ2-5|TRBV5-1
TGCGCCAGCAGCTTTGGACTAGCGGGGCAAGAGACCCAGTACTTC
CASSFGLAGQETQYF
>.|TRBD2|TRBJ2-3|TRBV6-5
TGTGCCAGCAGCCCACTTACTAGCGGCACAGATACGCAGTATTTT
CASSPLTSGTDTQYF
>few|.|TRBJ1-3|TRBV7-2
TGTGCCAGCAGCCCCCCCGGGAGAAGACAGGGAAACACCATATATTTT
CASSPPGRRQGNTIYF
>.|.|TRBJ1-3|TRBV7-3
TGTGCCAGCAGCTTGGGTGTTGGCGGTCGGGACACCATATATTTT
CASSLGVGGRDTIYF